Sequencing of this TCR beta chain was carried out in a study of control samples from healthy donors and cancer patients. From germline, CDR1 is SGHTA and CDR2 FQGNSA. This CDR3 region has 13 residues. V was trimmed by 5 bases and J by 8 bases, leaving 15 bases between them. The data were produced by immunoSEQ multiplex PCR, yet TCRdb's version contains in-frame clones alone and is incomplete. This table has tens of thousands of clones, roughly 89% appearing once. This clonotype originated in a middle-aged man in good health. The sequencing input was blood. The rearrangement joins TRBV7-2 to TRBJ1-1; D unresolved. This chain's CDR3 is CASSLYIRTEAFF. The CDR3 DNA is TGTGCCAGCAGCCTTTATATCAGGACCGAAGCTTTCTTT.